The entry below describes one T cell receptor (beta chain). Its matching antigen is unknown. This CDR3 comprises 15 residues. Germline lookup yields CDR1 PRHDT and CDR2 FYEKMQ (reference sequence). The V and J ends lost 5 bases and 5 bases, in that order; junction bases with no gene match: 8. The sample comes from a study of shared clonotypes between healthy human individuals. Broader study findings: As a rule, naive subsets had a larger estimated richness than memory subsets. Though the depth was large, rarefaction showed that sorted-subset sequencing was incomplete.

There were no recent acute infections or vaccinations among the donors, who were healthy HIV-negative adults. For sorted subsets, 150 to 250 ng DNA per replicate equaled roughly 30,000 T cell genomes. TCRdb keeps only in-frame clones here, not all; method: immunoSEQ multiplex PCR. Counted here are millions of clones, approximately 90% occurring once; the ten biggest clones make up more than 0.12%. Sample: naive CD4+ T cells sorted from blood. Noted subset: CD45RA+ positively selected. The sequence was collected from a man between 18 and 35 years old in good health. The genes are TRBV13 and TRBJ2-5, with TRBD1 matching over 10 bases. CDR3 nucleotide sequence: TGTGCCAGCAGCCTCACGACAGGGGGCGCGGAGACCCAGTACTTC. Protein product: CASSLTTGGAETQYF. Looking up the rest from reference TRBV13 and TRBJ2-5 gives the full variable domain: AAGVIQSPRHLIKEKRETATLKCYPIPRHDTVYWYQQGPGQDPQFLISFYEKMQSDKGSIPDRFSAQQFSDYHSELNMSSLELGDSALYFCASSLTTGGAETQYFGPGTRLLVL.